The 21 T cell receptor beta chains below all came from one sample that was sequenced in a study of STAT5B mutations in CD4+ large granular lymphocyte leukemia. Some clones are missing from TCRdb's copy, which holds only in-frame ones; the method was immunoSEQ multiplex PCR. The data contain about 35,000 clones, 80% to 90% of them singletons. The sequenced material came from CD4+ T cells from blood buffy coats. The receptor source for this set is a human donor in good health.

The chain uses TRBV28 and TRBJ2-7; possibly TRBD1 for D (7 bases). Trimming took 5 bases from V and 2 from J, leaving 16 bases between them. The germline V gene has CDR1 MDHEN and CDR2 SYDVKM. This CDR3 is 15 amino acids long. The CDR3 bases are TGTGCCAGCAGTCCCCCAGGGGGACTTACCTACGAGCAGTACTTC. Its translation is CASSPPGGLTYEQYF.

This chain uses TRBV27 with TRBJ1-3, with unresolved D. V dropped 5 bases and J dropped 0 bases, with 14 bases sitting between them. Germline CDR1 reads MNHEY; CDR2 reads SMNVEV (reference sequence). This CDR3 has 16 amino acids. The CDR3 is CASSPNIAISGNTIYF. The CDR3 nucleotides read TGTGCCAGCAGTCCCAACATAGCTATCTCTGGAAACACCATATATTTT.

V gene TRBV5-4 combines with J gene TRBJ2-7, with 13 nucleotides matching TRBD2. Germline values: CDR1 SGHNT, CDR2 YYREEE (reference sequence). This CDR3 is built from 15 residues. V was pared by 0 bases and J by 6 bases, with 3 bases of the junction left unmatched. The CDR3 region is CASSLDGTSGTEQYF. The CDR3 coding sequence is TGTGCCAGCAGCTTGGATGGGACTAGCGGGACCGAGCAGTACTTC.

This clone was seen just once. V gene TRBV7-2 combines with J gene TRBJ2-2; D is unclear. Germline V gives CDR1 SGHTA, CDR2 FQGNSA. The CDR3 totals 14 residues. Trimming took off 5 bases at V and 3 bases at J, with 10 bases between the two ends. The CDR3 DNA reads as TGTGCCAGCAGCCCGGACCGCTACACCGGGGAGCTGTTTTTT. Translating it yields CASSPDRYTGELFF.

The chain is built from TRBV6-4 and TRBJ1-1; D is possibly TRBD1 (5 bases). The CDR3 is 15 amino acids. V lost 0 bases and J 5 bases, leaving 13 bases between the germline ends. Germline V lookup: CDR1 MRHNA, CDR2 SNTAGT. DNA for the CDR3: TGTGCCAGCAGTGACTCGATGGGGGACTTTACTGAAGCTTTCTTT. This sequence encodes CASSDSMGDFTEAFF.

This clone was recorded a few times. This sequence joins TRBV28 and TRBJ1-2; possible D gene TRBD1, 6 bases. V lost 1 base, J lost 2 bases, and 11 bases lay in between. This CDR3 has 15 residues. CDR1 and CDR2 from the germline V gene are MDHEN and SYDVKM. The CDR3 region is CASSLYTGRNYGYTF. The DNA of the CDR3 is TGTGCCAGCAGTTTATACACAGGGAGGAACTATGGCTACACCTTC.

The CDR3 DNA is TGTGCCAGCAGTTTATTCGAAAACACTGAAGCTTTCTTT. This gives the protein CASSLFENTEAFF. The V call is TRBV28, the J call TRBJ1-1; the D is unclear. CDR1 is MDHEN, CDR2 SYDVKM, per germline. Trimming removed 1 base at V and 2 bases at J, with 5 bases between. There are 13 residues in the CDR3.

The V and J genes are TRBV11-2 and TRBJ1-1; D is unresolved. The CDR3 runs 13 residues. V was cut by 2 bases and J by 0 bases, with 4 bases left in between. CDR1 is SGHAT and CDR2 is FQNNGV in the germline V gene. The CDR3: CASSLTLNTEAFF. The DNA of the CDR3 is TGTGCCAGCAGCTTAACGCTGAACACTGAAGCTTTCTTT.

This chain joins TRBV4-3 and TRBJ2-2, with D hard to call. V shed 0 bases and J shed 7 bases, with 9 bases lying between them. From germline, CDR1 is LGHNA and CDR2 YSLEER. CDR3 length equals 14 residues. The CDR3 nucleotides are TGCGCCAGCAGCCAAGATCAGAACTTCGGGGAGCTGTTTTTT. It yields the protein CASSQDQNFGELFF.

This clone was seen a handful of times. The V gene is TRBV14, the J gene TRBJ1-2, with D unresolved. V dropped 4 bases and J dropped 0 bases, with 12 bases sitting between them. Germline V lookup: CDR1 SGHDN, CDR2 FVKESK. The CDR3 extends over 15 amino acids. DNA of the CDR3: TGTGCCAGCAGCCCCCCCGGGAGTTCTAACTATGGCTACACCTTC. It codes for CASSPPGSSNYGYTF.

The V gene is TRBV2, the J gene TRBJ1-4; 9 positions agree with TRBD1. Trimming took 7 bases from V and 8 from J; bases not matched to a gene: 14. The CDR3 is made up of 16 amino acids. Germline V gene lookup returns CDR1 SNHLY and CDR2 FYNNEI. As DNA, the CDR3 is TGTGCCAGCACCCGGGTCAACAGGGGGCTGGAAGAAAAACTGTTTTTT. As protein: CASTRVNRGLEEKLFF.

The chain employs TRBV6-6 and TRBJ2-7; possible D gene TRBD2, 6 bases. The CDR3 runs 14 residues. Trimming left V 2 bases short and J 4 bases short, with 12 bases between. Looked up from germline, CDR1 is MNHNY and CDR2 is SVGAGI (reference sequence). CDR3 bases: TGTGCCAGCAGTTACCGCGGACTACATTACGAGCAGTACTTC. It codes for CASSYRGLHYEQYF.

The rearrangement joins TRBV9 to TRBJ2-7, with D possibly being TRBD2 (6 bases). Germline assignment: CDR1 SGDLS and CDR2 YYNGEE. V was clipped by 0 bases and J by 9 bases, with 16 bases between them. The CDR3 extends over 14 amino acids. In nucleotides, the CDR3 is TGTGCCAGCAGCGTAGGTAGCGGAGACTTCGTGCAGTACTTC. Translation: CASSVGSGDFVQYF.

The CDR3 is CASTPGAFLVNEQFF. The CDR3 nucleotides are TGTGCCAGCACCCCTGGCGCCTTTCTCGTAAATGAGCAGTTCTTC. The J gene is TRBJ2-1, the V gene TRBV6-5, with no clear D. CDR3 length: 15 residues. Trimming took 7 bases from V and 7 from J, leaving 20 bases between them. Germline loops: CDR1 MNHEY, CDR2 SVGAGI.

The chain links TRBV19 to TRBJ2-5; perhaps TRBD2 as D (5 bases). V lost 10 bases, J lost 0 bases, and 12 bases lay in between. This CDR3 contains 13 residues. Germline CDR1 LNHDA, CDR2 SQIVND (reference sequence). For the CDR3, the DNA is TGTGCCACTGGTGGCGGGTACCAAGAGACCCAGTACTTC. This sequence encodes CATGGGYQETQYF.

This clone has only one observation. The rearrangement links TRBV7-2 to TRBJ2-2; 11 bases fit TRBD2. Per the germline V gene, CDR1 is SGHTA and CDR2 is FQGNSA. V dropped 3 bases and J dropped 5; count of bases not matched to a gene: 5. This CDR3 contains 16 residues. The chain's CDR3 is CASSFPSGRLTGELFF. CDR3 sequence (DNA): TGTGCCAGCAGCTTCCCTAGCGGGAGGCTAACCGGGGAGCTGTTTTTT.

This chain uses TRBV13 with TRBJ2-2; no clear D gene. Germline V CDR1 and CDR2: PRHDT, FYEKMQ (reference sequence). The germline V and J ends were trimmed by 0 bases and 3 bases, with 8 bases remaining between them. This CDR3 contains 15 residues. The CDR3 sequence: CASSLGFRHTGELFF. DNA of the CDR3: TGTGCCAGCAGCTTAGGATTCAGACACACCGGGGAGCTGTTTTTT.

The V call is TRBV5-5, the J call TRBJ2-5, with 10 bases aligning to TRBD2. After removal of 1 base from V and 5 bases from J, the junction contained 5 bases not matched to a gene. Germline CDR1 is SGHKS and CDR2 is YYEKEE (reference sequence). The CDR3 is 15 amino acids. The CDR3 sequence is CASSLPAGGRETQYF. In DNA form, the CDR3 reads TGTGCCAGCAGCTTGCCAGCGGGGGGGAGGGAGACCCAGTACTTC.

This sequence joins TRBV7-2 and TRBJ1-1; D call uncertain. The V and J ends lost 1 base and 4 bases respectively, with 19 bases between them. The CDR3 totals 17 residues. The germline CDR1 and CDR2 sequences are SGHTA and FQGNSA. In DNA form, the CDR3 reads TGTGCCAGCAGCTTAGGCCCCACGGTGGGCCGAGGCACTGAAGCTTTCTTT. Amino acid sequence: CASSLGPTVGRGTEAFF.

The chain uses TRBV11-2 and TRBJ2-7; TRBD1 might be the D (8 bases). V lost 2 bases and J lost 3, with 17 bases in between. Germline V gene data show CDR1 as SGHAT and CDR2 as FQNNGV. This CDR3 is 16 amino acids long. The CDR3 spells CASSLQSSGQGYEQYF. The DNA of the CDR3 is TGTGCCAGCAGCTTACAGTCTAGCGGACAGGGCTACGAGCAGTACTTC.

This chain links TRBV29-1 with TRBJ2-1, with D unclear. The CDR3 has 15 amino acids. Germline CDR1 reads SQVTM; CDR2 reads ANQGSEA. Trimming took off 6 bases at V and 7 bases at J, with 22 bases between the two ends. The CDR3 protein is CSVAMFLGIGNEQFF. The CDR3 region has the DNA TGCAGCGTCGCTATGTTCCTGGGGATCGGAAATGAGCAGTTCTTC.